This TCR beta chain was sequenced for a study of shared clonotypes between healthy human individuals. Study-wide findings and caveats: Sequencing depth was expected to influence donor clonotype sharing. Only blood was sampled, and tissue TCR repertoires likely differ from blood ones.

CDR3 length: 16 amino acids. Germline V gene sequence: CDR1 LNHDA, CDR2 SQIVND (reference sequence). The trim removed 1 base at V and 7 bases at J, leaving 8 bases unmatched. This table comes from immunoSEQ multiplex PCR, and its TCRdb copy is limited to in-frame clones, with some not included. The sample yields fewer than 550,000 clones, 75% to 80% seen once. Remarks on this clone: The antigen remains undetermined.

The chain carries TRBV19 and TRBJ2-1; 9 bases match TRBD1. The sequencing input was PBMCs. This receptor was obtained from a woman aged 40-49 years in good health. Some clones in this sample may be carry-over from other donors' samples. The CDR3 here is CASSIGGGTGWNEQFF. For the CDR3, the DNA is TGTGCCAGTAGTATAGGGGGCGGGACAGGGTGGAATGAGCAGTTCTTC.